Listed below are T cell receptor beta chains from one sample, sequenced in a study of beta chain features in type 1 diabetes. Some clones are missing from TCRdb's copy, which holds only in-frame ones; the method was immunoSEQ multiplex PCR. The sample records 150,000 to 180,000 clones, over 8.5% being singletons. Sequenced: central memory CD4+ T cells from blood. Receptors originate from a man younger than 30 in good health. Each CDR3 is given with its conserved first and last residue.

cdr3_length: 16; j_call: TRBJ1-4; v_call: TRBV30; cdr3_aa: CAWSPRGRTTNEKLFF
cdr3_length: 15; j_call: TRBJ2-5; v_call: TRBV6-5; cdr3_aa: CASSLAGLQGETQYF
cdr3_length: 13; j_call: TRBJ2-2; v_call: TRBV30; cdr3_aa: CALTRAANGELFF
cdr3_length: 15; j_call: TRBJ1-1; v_call: TRBV28; cdr3_aa: CASSPPRQARTEAFF
cdr3_length: 16; j_call: TRBJ1-3; v_call: TRBV4-1; cdr3_aa: CASSQDSRGYGNTIYF
cdr3_length: 15; j_call: TRBJ2-3; v_call: TRBV2; cdr3_aa: CASSPERLLGATQYF
cdr3_length: 16; j_call: TRBJ2-5; v_call: TRBV7-2; cdr3_aa: CASSQASGRQQETQYF
cdr3_length: 16; j_call: TRBJ2-4; v_call: TRBV28; cdr3_aa: CASSLDSGIAKNIQYF
cdr3_length: 12; j_call: TRBJ2-5; v_call: TRBV6-6; cdr3_aa: CASRSGSETQYF
cdr3_length: 13; j_call: TRBJ1-1; v_call: TRBV19; cdr3_aa: CAGSSQGGTEAFF
cdr3_length: 13; j_call: TRBJ1-2; v_call: TRBV9; cdr3_aa: CASSVAVKSGYTF
cdr3_length: 12; j_call: TRBJ1-6; v_call: TRBV9; cdr3_aa: CASSVNNSPLHF
cdr3_length: 13; j_call: TRBJ2-7; v_call: TRBV7-3; cdr3_aa: CASSSGQSYEQYF
cdr3_length: 12; j_call: TRBJ2-7; v_call: TRBV15; cdr3_aa: CATSRGPGEQYF
cdr3_length: 16; j_call: TRBJ1-5; v_call: TRBV7-8; cdr3_aa: CASSLGGSWGNQPQHF
cdr3_length: 12; j_call: TRBJ2-5; v_call: TRBV29-1; cdr3_aa: CSVVAGQETQYF
cdr3_length: 12; j_call: TRBJ2-6; v_call: TRBV5-6; cdr3_aa: CASSLTANVLTF